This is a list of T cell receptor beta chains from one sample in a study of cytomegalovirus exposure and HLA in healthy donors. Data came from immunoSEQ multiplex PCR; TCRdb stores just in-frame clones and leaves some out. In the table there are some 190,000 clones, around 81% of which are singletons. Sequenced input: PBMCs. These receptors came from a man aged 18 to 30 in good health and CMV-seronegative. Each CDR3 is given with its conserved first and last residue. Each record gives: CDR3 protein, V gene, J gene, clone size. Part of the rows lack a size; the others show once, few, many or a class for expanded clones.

cdr3_aa: CASSFTGDYGYTF
v_call: TRBV7-2
j_call: TRBJ1-2
clone_size: once

cdr3_aa: CASSQYMADLAKNIQYF
v_call: TRBV4-3
j_call: TRBJ2-4
clone_size: .

cdr3_aa: CASSVGLASGNEQFF
v_call: TRBV5-4
j_call: TRBJ2-1
clone_size: .

cdr3_aa: CASSSRLAENTGELFF
v_call: TRBV7-3
j_call: TRBJ2-2
clone_size: .

cdr3_aa: CASSEPPGDEKLFF
v_call: TRBV25-1
j_call: TRBJ1-4
clone_size: few

cdr3_aa: CASSSTFSRGTYEQYF
v_call: TRBV5-6
j_call: TRBJ2-7
clone_size: .

cdr3_aa: CASSDSGTSGRANEQFF
v_call: TRBV19
j_call: TRBJ2-1
clone_size: .

cdr3_aa: CASSLRQFDSYNEQFF
v_call: TRBV7-6
j_call: TRBJ2-1
clone_size: .

cdr3_aa: CASSLATGTSTDTQYF
v_call: TRBV5-8
j_call: TRBJ2-3
clone_size: .

cdr3_aa: CASGGTGKNTEAFF
v_call: TRBV6-5
j_call: TRBJ1-1
clone_size: .

cdr3_aa: CASKQDRGISPLHF
v_call: TRBV6-6
j_call: TRBJ1-6
clone_size: few

cdr3_aa: CASSVLDRSTDTQYF
v_call: TRBV9
j_call: TRBJ2-3
clone_size: .

cdr3_aa: CASSQESRYEQYF
v_call: TRBV4-3
j_call: TRBJ2-7
clone_size: .

cdr3_aa: CASSPRTSGSYNEQFF
v_call: TRBV9
j_call: TRBJ2-1
clone_size: .

cdr3_aa: CASSFLLAGGGVGSYNEQFF
v_call: TRBV5-4
j_call: TRBJ2-1
clone_size: .

cdr3_aa: CASSHDGGGSRDTQYF
v_call: TRBV5-8
j_call: TRBJ2-3
clone_size: .

cdr3_aa: CASSVARGSGTGELFF
v_call: TRBV9
j_call: TRBJ2-2
clone_size: .

cdr3_aa: CASSLTSGSPGELFF
v_call: TRBV11-2
j_call: TRBJ2-2
clone_size: .

cdr3_aa: CSSSLVQGFAYEQYF
v_call: TRBV7-9
j_call: TRBJ2-7
clone_size: .

cdr3_aa: CASSYTAGSTIYF
v_call: TRBV5-6
j_call: TRBJ1-3
clone_size: .

cdr3_aa: CASSRPPNYEQYF
v_call: TRBV19
j_call: TRBJ2-7
clone_size: .

cdr3_aa: CATSRDPGGAGGRTEAFF
v_call: TRBV15
j_call: TRBJ1-1
clone_size: .

cdr3_aa: CASSFSRDHYEQYF
v_call: TRBV5-1
j_call: TRBJ2-7
clone_size: .

cdr3_aa: CASSVAHNQPQHF
v_call: TRBV9
j_call: TRBJ1-5
clone_size: .

cdr3_aa: CASIVFSEAFF
v_call: TRBV19
j_call: TRBJ1-1
clone_size: .

cdr3_aa: CASSSYDSINEAFF
v_call: TRBV5-1
j_call: TRBJ1-1
clone_size: few

cdr3_aa: CASSQTSWHEQFF
v_call: TRBV7-9
j_call: TRBJ2-1
clone_size: .

cdr3_aa: CASSRDSSGYGYTF
v_call: TRBV27
j_call: TRBJ1-2
clone_size: .

cdr3_aa: CASSPGTGTEKLFF
v_call: TRBV28
j_call: TRBJ1-4
clone_size: .

cdr3_aa: CASSILSGSSYEQYF
v_call: TRBV19
j_call: TRBJ2-7
clone_size: once

cdr3_aa: CASSLTAGETDTQYF
v_call: TRBV7-3
j_call: TRBJ2-3
clone_size: .

cdr3_aa: CAGALAGTSTDTQYF
v_call: TRBV5-1
j_call: TRBJ2-3
clone_size: .

cdr3_aa: CASSYSRTSGDYEQYF
v_call: TRBV6-6
j_call: TRBJ2-7
clone_size: .

cdr3_aa: CASSLGQGGTGELFF
v_call: TRBV5-1
j_call: TRBJ2-2
clone_size: .

cdr3_aa: CASSFYDRSYEQFF
v_call: TRBV7-9
j_call: TRBJ2-1
clone_size: .

cdr3_aa: CASSSGQGGNTIYF
v_call: TRBV9
j_call: TRBJ1-3
clone_size: .

cdr3_aa: CASSLGTRGLGYTF
v_call: TRBV7-2
j_call: TRBJ1-2
clone_size: few

cdr3_aa: CASSLQTGGRETQYF
v_call: TRBV28
j_call: TRBJ2-5
clone_size: .

cdr3_aa: CASSSGTRFYEQYF
v_call: TRBV19
j_call: .
clone_size: .

cdr3_aa: CASSTRTSGRAWAQYF
v_call: TRBV5-1
j_call: TRBJ2-5
clone_size: .

cdr3_aa: CATSRGTLGPYNEQFF
v_call: TRBV15
j_call: TRBJ2-1
clone_size: .

cdr3_aa: CASLAGGTDTQYF
v_call: TRBV6-5
j_call: TRBJ2-3
clone_size: few

cdr3_aa: CASSAALAGYEQYF
v_call: TRBV6-5
j_call: TRBJ2-7
clone_size: .

cdr3_aa: CASSIEGESFYGYTF
v_call: TRBV19
j_call: TRBJ1-2
clone_size: .

cdr3_aa: CASSDWKEDTGELFF
v_call: TRBV10-1
j_call: TRBJ2-2
clone_size: .

cdr3_aa: CSVPGQGGNTIYF
v_call: TRBV29-1
j_call: TRBJ1-3
clone_size: .

cdr3_aa: CAIRGQSPEEAFF
v_call: TRBV10-3
j_call: TRBJ1-1
clone_size: .

cdr3_aa: CASSRNGQGMRDTQYF
v_call: TRBV2
j_call: TRBJ2-3
clone_size: .

cdr3_aa: CATSPERGGIYEQFF
v_call: TRBV15
j_call: TRBJ2-1
clone_size: .

cdr3_aa: CASSQPSRTDTQYF
v_call: TRBV28
j_call: TRBJ2-3
clone_size: few

cdr3_aa: CASSPTGLPTDTQYF
v_call: TRBV7-7
j_call: TRBJ2-3
clone_size: .

cdr3_aa: CASRTGGWGETQYF
v_call: TRBV5-1
j_call: TRBJ2-5
clone_size: .